Listed below are T cell receptor beta chains from one sample, sequenced in a study of post-analysis software for immune sequencing data. TCRdb independently ran MiXCR on the PCR reads; one entry per CDR3 protein. The sample consists of 800,000 to 950,000 distinct CDR3 sequences, under 70% of them appearing once. The sample consisted of blood. The source of these receptors is a girl aged 5-17 years with multiple sclerosis. CDR3s leave out the opening cysteine and the closing phenylalanine or tryptophan. D genes are given only for firm matches. Expanded clones get a size class; other rows say once, few or many, or leave the size out.

j_gene: TRBJ2-7; v_gene: TRBV18; d_gene: -; abundance: few; CDR3aa: ASSPYLGEQY
j_gene: TRBJ1-2; v_gene: TRBV5-1; d_gene: TRBD1; abundance: -; CDR3aa: ASSLERTGVSGYT
j_gene: TRBJ1-5; v_gene: TRBV12-3/TRBV12-4; d_gene: TRBD1; abundance: -; CDR3aa: ASSQGGQGQPQH
j_gene: TRBJ2-7; v_gene: TRBV20-1; d_gene: TRBD2; abundance: few; CDR3aa: SARVRGLADRYEQY
j_gene: TRBJ1-1; v_gene: TRBV29-1; d_gene: -; abundance: -; CDR3aa: SVGRGLGTEAF
j_gene: TRBJ2-7; v_gene: TRBV29-1; d_gene: TRBD2; abundance: -; CDR3aa: SVEVHSGRKSNSYEQY
j_gene: TRBJ2-7; v_gene: TRBV6-5; d_gene: -; abundance: few; CDR3aa: ASRFVQGYEQY
j_gene: -; v_gene: TRBV20-1; d_gene: -; abundance: once; CDR3aa: SARGVGGYEQY
j_gene: TRBJ2-1; v_gene: TRBV21-1; d_gene: -; abundance: -; CDR3aa: ASSSPVAGRNYNEQF
j_gene: TRBJ1-1; v_gene: TRBV6-5; d_gene: TRBD1; abundance: few; CDR3aa: ASSFGTVNTEAF
j_gene: TRBJ2-1; v_gene: TRBV5-1; d_gene: TRBD2; abundance: few; CDR3aa: ASSSALAGALEQF
j_gene: -; v_gene: TRBV20-1; d_gene: TRBD1; abundance: -; CDR3aa: SARGSGTGNEQY
j_gene: TRBJ2-5; v_gene: TRBV5-1; d_gene: -; abundance: -; CDR3aa: ASSSSPWTKQETQY
j_gene: TRBJ2-5; v_gene: TRBV29-1; d_gene: -; abundance: few; CDR3aa: SVCFWEAQETQY
j_gene: TRBJ2-7; v_gene: TRBV27; d_gene: -; abundance: -; CDR3aa: ASSKEPGRLGLY
j_gene: -; v_gene: TRBV29-1; d_gene: -; abundance: -; CDR3aa: SVAENYEQY
j_gene: TRBJ1-2; v_gene: TRBV10-3; d_gene: TRBD1; abundance: -; CDR3aa: AISTGQGTYGYT
j_gene: TRBJ2-1; v_gene: TRBV5-1; d_gene: -; abundance: -; CDR3aa: ASNPSITYNEQF
j_gene: TRBJ2-6; v_gene: TRBV18; d_gene: -; abundance: -; CDR3aa: ASSPPEAGVSGANVLT
j_gene: TRBJ1-5; v_gene: TRBV2; d_gene: -; abundance: -; CDR3aa: ASSEGGRRANQPQH
j_gene: TRBJ2-7; v_gene: TRBV20-1; d_gene: -; abundance: -; CDR3aa: SARDEEPQGSNERY
j_gene: TRBJ2-7; v_gene: TRBV6-5; d_gene: TRBD2; abundance: few; CDR3aa: ASSYGQGLAGGTTYEQY
j_gene: TRBJ2-5; v_gene: TRBV29-1; d_gene: TRBD1; abundance: few; CDR3aa: SVRDSQGVQETQY
j_gene: -; v_gene: TRBV7-9; d_gene: -; abundance: -; CDR3aa: ASSQGGLALYNEQY
j_gene: TRBJ2-7; v_gene: TRBV29-1; d_gene: TRBD2; abundance: few; CDR3aa: SVDYTASGSYEQY
j_gene: TRBJ2-1; v_gene: TRBV29-1; d_gene: -; abundance: -; CDR3aa: SAQEGGAAEQF
j_gene: TRBJ2-7; v_gene: TRBV29-1; d_gene: TRBD1; abundance: -; CDR3aa: SGQDRANEQY
j_gene: TRBJ2-1; v_gene: TRBV6-6; d_gene: -; abundance: few; CDR3aa: ASREGSNEQF
j_gene: TRBJ2-7; v_gene: TRBV10-3; d_gene: TRBD2; abundance: few; CDR3aa: TISSTSNEQY
j_gene: TRBJ2-7; v_gene: TRBV4-1; d_gene: TRBD1; abundance: few; CDR3aa: ASSHAGTASYEQY
j_gene: TRBJ1-2; v_gene: TRBV20-1; d_gene: -; abundance: -; CDR3aa: SASEQVDGYT
j_gene: TRBJ2-5; v_gene: TRBV25-1; d_gene: -; abundance: -; CDR3aa: ASSGPPGTGRGETQY
j_gene: TRBJ2-7; v_gene: TRBV28; d_gene: -; abundance: -; CDR3aa: ASGREGGGFVQY
j_gene: TRBJ2-5; v_gene: TRBV29-1; d_gene: -; abundance: few; CDR3aa: SVQGEETQY
j_gene: TRBJ2-3; v_gene: TRBV5-6; d_gene: TRBD2; abundance: -; CDR3aa: ASSSTSGSLGDTQY
j_gene: TRBJ2-1; v_gene: TRBV10-3; d_gene: TRBD1; abundance: few; CDR3aa: ASHRDRVLSQF
j_gene: TRBJ2-6; v_gene: TRBV12-3/TRBV12-4; d_gene: -; abundance: few; CDR3aa: ASSRQVQYSGANVLT
j_gene: TRBJ2-1; v_gene: TRBV11-2; d_gene: TRBD2; abundance: -; CDR3aa: ASSLHGRVPFSAEQF
j_gene: TRBJ2-7; v_gene: TRBV29-1; d_gene: TRBD2; abundance: many; CDR3aa: SVVESGDSTQY
j_gene: TRBJ2-6; v_gene: TRBV5-1; d_gene: -; abundance: few; CDR3aa: ASSFDRLSSSGANVLT
j_gene: TRBJ2-5; v_gene: TRBV7-9; d_gene: -; abundance: -; CDR3aa: ASSYRSGAREQY